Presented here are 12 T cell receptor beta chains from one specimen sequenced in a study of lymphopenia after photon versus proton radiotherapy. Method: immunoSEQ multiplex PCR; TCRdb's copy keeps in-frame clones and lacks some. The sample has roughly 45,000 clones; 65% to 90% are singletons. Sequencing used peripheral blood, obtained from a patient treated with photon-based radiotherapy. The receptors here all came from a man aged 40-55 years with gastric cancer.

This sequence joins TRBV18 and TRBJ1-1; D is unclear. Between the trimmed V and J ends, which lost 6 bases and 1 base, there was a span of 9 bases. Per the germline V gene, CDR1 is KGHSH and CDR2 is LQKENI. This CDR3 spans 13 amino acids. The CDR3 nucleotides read TGTGCCAGCTCTCCAGACAAGAACACTGAAGCTTTCTTT. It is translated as CASSPDKNTEAFF.

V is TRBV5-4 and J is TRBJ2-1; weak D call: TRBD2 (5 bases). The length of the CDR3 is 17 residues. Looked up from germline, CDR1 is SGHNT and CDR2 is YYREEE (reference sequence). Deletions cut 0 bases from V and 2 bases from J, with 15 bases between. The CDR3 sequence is CASSLAGGSETYNEQFF. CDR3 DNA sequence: TGTGCCAGCAGCTTGGCAGGTGGTAGCGAGACCTACAATGAGCAGTTCTTC. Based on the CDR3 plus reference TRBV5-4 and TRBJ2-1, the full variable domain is ETGVTQSPTHLIKTRGQQVTLRCSSQSGHNTVSWYQQALGQGPQFIFQYYREEENGRGNFPPRFSGLQFPNYSSELNVNALELDDSALYLCASSLAGGSETYNEQFFGPGTRLTVL.

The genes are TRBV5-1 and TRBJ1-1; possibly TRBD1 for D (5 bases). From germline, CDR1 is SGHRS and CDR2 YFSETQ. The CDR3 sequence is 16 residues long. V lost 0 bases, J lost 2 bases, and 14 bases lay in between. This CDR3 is CASSLGPGRSNTEAFF. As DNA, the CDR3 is TGCGCCAGCAGCTTGGGGCCAGGGAGATCTAACACTGAAGCTTTCTTT.

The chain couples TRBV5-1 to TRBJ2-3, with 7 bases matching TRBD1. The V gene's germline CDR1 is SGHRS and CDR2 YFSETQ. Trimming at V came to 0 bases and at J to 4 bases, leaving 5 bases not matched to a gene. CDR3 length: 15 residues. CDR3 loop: CASSLEGAGADTQYF. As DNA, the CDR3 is TGCGCCAGCAGCTTGGAGGGGGCGGGTGCAGATACGCAGTATTTT.

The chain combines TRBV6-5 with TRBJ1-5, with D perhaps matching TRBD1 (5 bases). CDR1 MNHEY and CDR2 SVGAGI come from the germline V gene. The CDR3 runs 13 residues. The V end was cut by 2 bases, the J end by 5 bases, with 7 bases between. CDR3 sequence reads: CASSYDSYQPQHF. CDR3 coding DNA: TGTGCCAGCAGTTACGACAGTTATCAGCCCCAGCATTTT.

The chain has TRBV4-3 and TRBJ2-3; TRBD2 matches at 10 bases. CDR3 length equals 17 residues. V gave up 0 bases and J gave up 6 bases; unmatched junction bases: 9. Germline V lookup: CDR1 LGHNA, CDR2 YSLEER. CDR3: CASSQDGAGGPSDTQYF. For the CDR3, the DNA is TGCGCCAGCAGCCAAGACGGAGCGGGGGGGCCATCTGATACGCAGTATTTT.

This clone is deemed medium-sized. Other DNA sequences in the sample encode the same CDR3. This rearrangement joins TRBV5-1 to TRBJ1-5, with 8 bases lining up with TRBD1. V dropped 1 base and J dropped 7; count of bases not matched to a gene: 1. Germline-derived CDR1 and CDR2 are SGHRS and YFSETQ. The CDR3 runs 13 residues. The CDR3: CASSLNRGQPQHF. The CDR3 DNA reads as TGCGCCAGCAGCTTGAACAGGGGGCAGCCCCAGCATTTT.

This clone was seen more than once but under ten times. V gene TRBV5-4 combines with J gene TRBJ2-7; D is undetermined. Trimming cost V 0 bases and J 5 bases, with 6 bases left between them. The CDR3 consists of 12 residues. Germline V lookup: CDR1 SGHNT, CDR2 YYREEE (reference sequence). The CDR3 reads CASSLGLNEQYF. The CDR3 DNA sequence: TGTGCCAGCAGCTTGGGGCTCAACGAGCAGTACTTC.

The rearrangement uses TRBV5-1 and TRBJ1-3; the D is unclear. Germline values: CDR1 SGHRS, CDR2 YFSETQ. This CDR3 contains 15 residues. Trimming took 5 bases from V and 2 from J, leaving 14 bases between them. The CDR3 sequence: CASRLTTLPGNTIYF. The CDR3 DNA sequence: TGCGCCAGCAGACTCACCACTCTGCCTGGAAACACCATATATTTT.

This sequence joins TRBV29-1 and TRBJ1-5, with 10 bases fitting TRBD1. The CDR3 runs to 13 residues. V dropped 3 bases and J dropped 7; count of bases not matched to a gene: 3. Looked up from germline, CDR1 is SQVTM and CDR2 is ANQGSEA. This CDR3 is CSVDGTGDQPQHF. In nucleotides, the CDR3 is TGCAGCGTTGATGGGACAGGGGACCAGCCCCAGCATTTT. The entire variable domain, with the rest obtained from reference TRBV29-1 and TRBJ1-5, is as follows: SAVISQKPSRDICQRGTSLTIQCQVDSQVTMMFWYRQQPGQSLTLIATANQGSEATYESGFVIDKFPISRPNLTFSTLTVSNMSPEDSSIYLCSVDGTGDQPQHFGDGTRLSIL.

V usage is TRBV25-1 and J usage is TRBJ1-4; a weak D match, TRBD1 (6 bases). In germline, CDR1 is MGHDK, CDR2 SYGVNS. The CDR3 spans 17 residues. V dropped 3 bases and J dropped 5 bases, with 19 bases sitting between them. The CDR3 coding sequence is TGTGCCAGCAGTGATCTCTCCCTGGCAGGGGAGAATGAAAAACTGTTTTTT. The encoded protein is CASSDLSLAGENEKLFF.

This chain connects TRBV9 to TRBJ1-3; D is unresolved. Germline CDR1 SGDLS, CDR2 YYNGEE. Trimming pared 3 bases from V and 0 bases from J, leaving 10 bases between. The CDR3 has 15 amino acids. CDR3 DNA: TGTGCCAGCAGCGGACACCCGAGCTCTGGAAACACCATATATTTT. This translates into CASSGHPSSGNTIYF.